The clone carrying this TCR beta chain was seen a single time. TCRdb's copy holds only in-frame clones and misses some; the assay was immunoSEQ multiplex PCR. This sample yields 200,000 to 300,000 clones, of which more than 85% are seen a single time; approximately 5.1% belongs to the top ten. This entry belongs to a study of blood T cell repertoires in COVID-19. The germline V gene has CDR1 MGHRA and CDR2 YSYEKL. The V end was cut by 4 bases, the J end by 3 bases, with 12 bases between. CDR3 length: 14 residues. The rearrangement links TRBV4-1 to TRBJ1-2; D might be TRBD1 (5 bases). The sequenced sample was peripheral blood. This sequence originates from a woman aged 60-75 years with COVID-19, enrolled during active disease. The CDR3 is CASSRQTVDYGYTF. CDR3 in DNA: TGCGCCAGCAGCCGCCAGACAGTCGACTATGGCTACACCTTC.